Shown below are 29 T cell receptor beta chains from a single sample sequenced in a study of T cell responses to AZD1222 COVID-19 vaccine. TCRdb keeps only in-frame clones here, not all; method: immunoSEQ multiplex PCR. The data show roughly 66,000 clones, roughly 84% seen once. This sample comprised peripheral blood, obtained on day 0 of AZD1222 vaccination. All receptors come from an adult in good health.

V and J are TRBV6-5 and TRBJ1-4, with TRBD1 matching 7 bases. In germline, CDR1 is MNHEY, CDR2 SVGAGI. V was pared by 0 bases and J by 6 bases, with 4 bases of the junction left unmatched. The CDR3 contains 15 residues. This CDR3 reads CASSYSYRGDEKLFF. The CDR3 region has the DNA TGTGCCAGCAGTTACTCGTACAGGGGTGATGAAAAACTGTTTTTT.

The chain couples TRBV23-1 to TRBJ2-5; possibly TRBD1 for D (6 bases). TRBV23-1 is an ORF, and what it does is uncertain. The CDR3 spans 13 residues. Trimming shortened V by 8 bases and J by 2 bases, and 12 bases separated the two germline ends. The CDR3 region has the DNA TGCGCCAGCTATTGGACAGAGCAAGAGACCCAGTACTTC. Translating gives CASYWTEQETQYF.

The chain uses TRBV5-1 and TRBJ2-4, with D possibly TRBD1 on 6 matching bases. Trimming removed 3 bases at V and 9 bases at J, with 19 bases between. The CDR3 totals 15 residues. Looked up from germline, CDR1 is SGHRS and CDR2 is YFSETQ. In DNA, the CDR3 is TGCGCCAGCAGCTCGAACCGGGACACCGCCGGCATTCAGTACTTC. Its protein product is CASSSNRDTAGIQYF.

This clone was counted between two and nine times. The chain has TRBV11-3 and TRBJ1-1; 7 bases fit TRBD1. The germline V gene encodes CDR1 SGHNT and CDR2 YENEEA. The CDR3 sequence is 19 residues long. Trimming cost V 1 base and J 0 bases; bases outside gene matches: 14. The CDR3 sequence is CASSLVARQGVTLNTEAFF. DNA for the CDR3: TGTGCCAGCAGCTTAGTAGCGCGACAGGGAGTTACACTGAACACTGAAGCTTTCTTT.

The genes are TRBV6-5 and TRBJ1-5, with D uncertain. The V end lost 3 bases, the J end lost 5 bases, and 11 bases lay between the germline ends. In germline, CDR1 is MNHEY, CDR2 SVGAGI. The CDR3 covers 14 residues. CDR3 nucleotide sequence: TGTGCCAGCAGTTATTCCCGCACCTATCAGCCCCAGCATTTT. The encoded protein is CASSYSRTYQPQHF.

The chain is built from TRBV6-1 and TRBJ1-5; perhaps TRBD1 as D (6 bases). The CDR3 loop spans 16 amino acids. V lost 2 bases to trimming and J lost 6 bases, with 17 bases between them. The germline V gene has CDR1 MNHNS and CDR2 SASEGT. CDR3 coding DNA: TGTGCCAGCAGTGAACCGGCGGGGGGCAACATTCAGCCCCAGCATTTT. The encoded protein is CASSEPAGGNIQPQHF.

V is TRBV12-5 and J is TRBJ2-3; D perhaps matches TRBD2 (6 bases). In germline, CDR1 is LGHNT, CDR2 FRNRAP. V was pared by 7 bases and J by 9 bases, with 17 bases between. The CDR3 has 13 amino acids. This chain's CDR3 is CASAALPGGTQYF. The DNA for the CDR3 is TGTGCTAGTGCCGCCCTCCCCGGAGGGACGCAGTATTTT. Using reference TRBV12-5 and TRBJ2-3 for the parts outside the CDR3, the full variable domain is DARVTQTPRHKVTEMGQEVTMRCQPILGHNTVFWYRQTMMQGLELLAYFRNRAPLDDSGMPKDRFSAEMPDATLATLKIQPSEPRDSAVYFCASAALPGGTQYFGPGTRLTVL.

The CDR3: CASSERLTTGEFQPQHF. The CDR3 bases are TGTGCCAGCAGTGAACGCTTAACGACAGGGGAGTTTCAGCCCCAGCATTTT. The chain carries TRBV2 and TRBJ1-5; 8 nucleotides match TRBD1. V lost 2 bases and J lost 6; bases outside the gene matches: 12. Germline lookup yields CDR1 SNHLY and CDR2 FYNNEI. The CDR3 is 17 residues long.

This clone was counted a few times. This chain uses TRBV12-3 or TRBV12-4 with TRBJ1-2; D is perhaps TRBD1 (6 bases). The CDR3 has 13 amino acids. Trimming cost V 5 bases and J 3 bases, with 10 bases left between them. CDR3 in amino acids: CASSPGQHYGYTF. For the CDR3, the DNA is TGTGCCAGCAGTCCCGGACAGCACTATGGCTACACCTTC.

CDR3 protein: CASSHPGLAGGSSYEQYF. The CDR3 DNA sequence: TGTGCCAGCAGCCACCCGGGGCTAGCGGGGGGCTCCTCCTACGAGCAGTACTTC. The chain is built from TRBV5-4 and TRBJ2-7; 11 bases line up with TRBD2. J lost 0 bases, V lost 4 bases, and 12 bases had no gene match. Germline CDR1 reads SGHNT; CDR2 reads YYREEE (reference sequence). The CDR3 contains 18 residues.

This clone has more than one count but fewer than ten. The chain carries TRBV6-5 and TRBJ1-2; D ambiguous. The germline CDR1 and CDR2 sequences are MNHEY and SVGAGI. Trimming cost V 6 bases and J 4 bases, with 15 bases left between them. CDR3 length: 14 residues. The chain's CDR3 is CASRGPGETYGYTF. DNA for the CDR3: TGTGCCAGCAGGGGCCCCGGGGAAACCTATGGCTACACCTTC.

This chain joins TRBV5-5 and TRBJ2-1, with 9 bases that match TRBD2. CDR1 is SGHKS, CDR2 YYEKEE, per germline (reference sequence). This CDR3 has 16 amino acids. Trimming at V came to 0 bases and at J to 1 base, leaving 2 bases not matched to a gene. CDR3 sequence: CASSLALAGSYNEQFF. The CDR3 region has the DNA TGTGCCAGCAGCTTGGCACTAGCGGGTTCCTACAATGAGCAGTTCTTC.

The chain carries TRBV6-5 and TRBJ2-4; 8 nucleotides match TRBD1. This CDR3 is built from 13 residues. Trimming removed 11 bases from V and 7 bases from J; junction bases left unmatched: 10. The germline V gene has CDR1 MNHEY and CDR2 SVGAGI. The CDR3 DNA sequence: TGTGCCGTACGTGCTCAGGGGGCGAACATTCAGTACTTC. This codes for CAVRAQGANIQYF.

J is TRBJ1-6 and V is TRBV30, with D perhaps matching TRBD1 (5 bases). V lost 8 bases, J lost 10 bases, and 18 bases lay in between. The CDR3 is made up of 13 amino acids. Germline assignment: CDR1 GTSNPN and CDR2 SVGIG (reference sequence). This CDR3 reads CAARDSRESPLHF. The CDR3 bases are TGTGCCGCCAGAGACAGCCGGGAGTCACCCCTCCACTTT. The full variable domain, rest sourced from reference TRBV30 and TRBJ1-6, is SQTIHQWPATLVQPVGSPLSLECTVEGTSNPNLYWYRQAAGRGLQLLFYSVGIGQISSEVPQNLSASRPQDRQFILSSKKLLLSDSGFYLCAARDSRESPLHFGNGTRLTVT.

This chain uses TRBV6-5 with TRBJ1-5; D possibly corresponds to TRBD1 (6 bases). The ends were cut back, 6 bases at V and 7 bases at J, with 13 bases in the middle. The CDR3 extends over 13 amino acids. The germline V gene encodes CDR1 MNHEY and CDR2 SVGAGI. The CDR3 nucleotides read TGTGCCAGCAGGCAGGGGAAGGACCAGCCCCAGCATTTT. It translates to CASRQGKDQPQHF.

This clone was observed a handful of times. CDR3 bases: TGTGCCAGCAGGTATGTTGGGTCCTCTCAGGGGGCAGGCTCCTACGAGCAGTACTTC. Residues: CASRYVGSSQGAGSYEQYF. The chain is built from TRBV11-3 and TRBJ2-7, with 8 bases matching TRBD1. Germline-derived CDR1 and CDR2 are SGHNT and YENEEA. V shed 6 bases, J shed 0 bases, and the junction held 19 bases outside the gene matches. The CDR3 spans 19 residues.

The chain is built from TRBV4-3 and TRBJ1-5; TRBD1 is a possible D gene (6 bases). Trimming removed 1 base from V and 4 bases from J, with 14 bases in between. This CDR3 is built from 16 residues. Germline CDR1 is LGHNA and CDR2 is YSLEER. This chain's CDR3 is CASSQAVQGRNQPQHF. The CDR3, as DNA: TGCGCCAGCAGCCAAGCGGTCCAGGGGCGGAATCAGCCCCAGCATTTT.

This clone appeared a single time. This CDR3 reads CASSVGGEEKLFF. CDR3 nucleotides: TGTGCCAGCAGCGTAGGGGGCGAGGAAAAACTGTTTTTT. The chain is built from TRBV9 and TRBJ1-4, with TRBD1 as a possible D gene (5 bases). The V and J ends lost 0 bases and 8 bases respectively, with 8 bases between them. Germline V gene data show CDR1 as SGDLS and CDR2 as YYNGEE. This CDR3 region has 13 residues.

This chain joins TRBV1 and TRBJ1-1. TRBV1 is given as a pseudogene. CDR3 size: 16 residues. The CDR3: CTSSQDLAHIDTEAFF. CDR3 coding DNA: TGCACCAGCAGCCAAGATCTGGCGCACATCGACACTGAAGCTTTCTTT.

The DNA of the CDR3 is TGTGCCAGCAGCGTAGGGGCATCTTACGAGACCCAGTACTTC. It yields the protein CASSVGASYETQYF. The chain has TRBV9 and TRBJ2-5; no clear D. This CDR3 region has 14 residues. Trimming shortened V by 0 bases and J by 5 bases, and 11 bases separated the two germline ends. Germline V gives CDR1 SGDLS, CDR2 YYNGEE.

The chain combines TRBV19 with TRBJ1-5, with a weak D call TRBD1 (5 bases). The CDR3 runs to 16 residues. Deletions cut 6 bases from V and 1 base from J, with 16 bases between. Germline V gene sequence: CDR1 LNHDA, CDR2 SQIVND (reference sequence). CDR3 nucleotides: TGTGCCAGTAGCTCCCGGGGGGGGTCGAGCAATCAGCCCCAGCATTTT. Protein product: CASSSRGGSSNQPQHF.

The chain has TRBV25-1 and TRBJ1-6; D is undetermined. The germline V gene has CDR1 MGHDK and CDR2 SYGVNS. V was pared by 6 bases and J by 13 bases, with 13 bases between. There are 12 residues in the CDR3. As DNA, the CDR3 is TGTGCCAGCAGCGACTCAGTATACCCCCTCCACTTT. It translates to CASSDSVYPLHF.

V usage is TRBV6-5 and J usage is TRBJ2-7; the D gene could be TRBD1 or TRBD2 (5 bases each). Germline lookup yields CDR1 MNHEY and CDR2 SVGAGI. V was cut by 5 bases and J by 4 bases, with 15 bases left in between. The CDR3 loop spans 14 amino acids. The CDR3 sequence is CASSPPGRLYEQYF. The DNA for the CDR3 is TGTGCCAGCAGTCCACCGGGACGTTTATACGAGCAGTACTTC.

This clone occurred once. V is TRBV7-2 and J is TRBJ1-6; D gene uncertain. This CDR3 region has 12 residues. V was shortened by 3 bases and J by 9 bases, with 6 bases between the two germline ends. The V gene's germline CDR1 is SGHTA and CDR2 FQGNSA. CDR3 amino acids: CASSFVSSPLHF. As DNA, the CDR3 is TGTGCCAGCAGCTTCGTAAGTTCACCCCTCCACTTT.

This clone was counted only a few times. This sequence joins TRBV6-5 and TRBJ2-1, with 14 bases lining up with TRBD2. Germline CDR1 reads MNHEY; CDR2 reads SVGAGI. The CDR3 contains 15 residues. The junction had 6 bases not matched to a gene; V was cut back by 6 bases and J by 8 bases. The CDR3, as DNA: TGTGCCAGCAGAAGCGGGACTAGCGGGGGTCATGAGCAGTTCTTC. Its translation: CASRSGTSGGHEQFF.

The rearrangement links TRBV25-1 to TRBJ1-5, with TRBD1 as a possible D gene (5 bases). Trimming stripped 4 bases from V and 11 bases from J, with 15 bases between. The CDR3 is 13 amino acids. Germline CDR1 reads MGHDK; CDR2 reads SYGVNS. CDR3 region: CASSAGLAEAQHF. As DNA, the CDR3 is TGTGCCAGCAGTGCGGGACTGGCTGAAGCCCAGCATTTT.

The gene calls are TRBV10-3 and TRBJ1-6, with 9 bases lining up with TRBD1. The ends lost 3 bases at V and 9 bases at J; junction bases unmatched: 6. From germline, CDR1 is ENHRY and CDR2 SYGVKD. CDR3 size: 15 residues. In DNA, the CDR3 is TGTGCCATCAGTGACTCGGACAGGGGCGGTTCACCCCTCCACTTT. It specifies CAISDSDRGGSPLHF.

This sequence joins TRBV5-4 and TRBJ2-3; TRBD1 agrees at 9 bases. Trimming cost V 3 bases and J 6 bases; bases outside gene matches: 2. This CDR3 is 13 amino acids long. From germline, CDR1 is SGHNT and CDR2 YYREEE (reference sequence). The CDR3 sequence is CASSSQGADTQYF. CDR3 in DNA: TGTGCCAGCAGCTCACAGGGGGCCGATACGCAGTATTTT.

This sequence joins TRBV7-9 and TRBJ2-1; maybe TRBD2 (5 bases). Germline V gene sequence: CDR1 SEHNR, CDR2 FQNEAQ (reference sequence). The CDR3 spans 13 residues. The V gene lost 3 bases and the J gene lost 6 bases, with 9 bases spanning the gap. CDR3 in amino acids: CASSLVGGNEQFF. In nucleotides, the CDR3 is TGTGCCAGCAGCTTGGTCGGAGGCAATGAGCAGTTCTTC. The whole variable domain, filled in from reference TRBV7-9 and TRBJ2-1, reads DTGVSQNPRHKITKRGQNVTFRCDPISEHNRLYWYRQTLGQGPEFLTYFQNEAQLEKSRLLSDRFSAERPKGSFSTLEIQRTEQGDSAMYLCASSLVGGNEQFFGPGTRLTVL.